A selection of T cell receptor beta chains follows, all from one sample in a study of shared clonotypes between healthy human individuals. Here immunoSEQ multiplex PCR was the method, and the copy in TCRdb shows in-frame clones only, minus some. The sample carries some 1 million clones, more than 60% recorded once. The sequenced sample consisted of memory CD4+ T cells sorted from blood. The receptors were gathered from a young man in good health. Each CDR3 is given with its conserved first and last residue. The D gene is left open where the match is weak.

D	V	J	CDR3
TRBD1	TRBV4-1	TRBJ1-1	CASSQVPTGLNTEAFF
TRBD2	TRBV14	TRBJ2-7	CASSQVGASGGYEQYF
TRBD1	TRBV5-1	TRBJ1-3	CASSAGTVSGNTIYF
TRBD2	TRBV25-1	TRBJ2-1	CASSSAGGPFGQFF
-	TRBV5-4	TRBJ2-3	CASSLGLSPDTQYF
TRBD2	TRBV6-1	TRBJ2-5	CASSGGGSIETQYF
-	TRBV6-5	TRBJ2-7	CASRTPLEQYF
TRBD2	TRBV10-3	TRBJ2-2	CAISELAGGTGELFF
TRBD2	TRBV30	TRBJ2-1	CAWSFGSGLAGDNEQFF
-	TRBV10-3	TRBJ1-1	CATLDNRVGTEAFF
-	TRBV13	TRBJ2-2	CASSPPRGRLSATGELFF
-	TRBV28	TRBJ2-3	CASSGQHSQYF
TRBD1	TRBV13	TRBJ2-3	CASSQWDRGPDTQYF
TRBD1	TRBV29-1	TRBJ1-4	CSVPGQGWGEKLFF
-	TRBV6-1	TRBJ1-5	CASSESHSLNQPQHF
-	TRBV5-1	TRBJ2-5	CASSLVPGRQETQYF
-	TRBV6-1	TRBJ1-1	CASKGPENTEAFF
-	TRBV5-4	TRBJ1-4	CASSSQREEKLFF
TRBD2	TRBV27	TRBJ2-1	CASSSSRLAGGFYNEQFF
TRBD1	TRBV5-1	TRBJ2-7	CASSLDRGWNEQYF
-	TRBV27	TRBJ1-5	CASRVGSYSNQPQHF
-	TRBV30	TRBJ2-5	CAWSTPQGGSQETQYF